This passage covers 21 T cell receptor beta chains from one sample sequenced in a study of beta chain features in type 1 diabetes. Expressed TCRB transcripts were sequenced because the entire RNA isolate underwent reverse transcription. Sequencing used immunoSEQ multiplex PCR; TCRdb keeps in-frame clones, though not all of them. The sample contains about 700,000 clones, around 15% of which appear only once. Broader study findings: All four CD4+ subsets of Type 1 diabetes patients contained TCRB CDR3s that were moderately but significantly shorter.

These receptors lack a known antigen. The sequenced sample consisted of naive CD4+ T cells from blood. The receptor source for this set is a man aged 18 to 29 with type 1 diabetes.

This clone was seen only a few times. The rearrangement uses TRBV2 and TRBJ1-1, with D maybe TRBD1 (6 bases). V was cut by 2 bases and J by 1 base, with 8 bases left in between. Germline V lookup: CDR1 SNHLY, CDR2 FYNNEI. The CDR3 loop spans 14 amino acids. CDR3 loop: CASSERGQNTEAFF. Written as DNA, the CDR3 is TGTGCCAGCAGTGAAAGGGGACAGAACACTGAAGCTTTCTTT. The full variable domain, completed using reference TRBV2 and TRBJ1-1, is EPEVTQTPSHQVTQMGQEVILRCVPISNHLYFYWYRQILGQKVEFLVSFYNNEISEKSEIFDDQFSVERPDGSNFTLKIRSTKLEDSAMYFCASSERGQNTEAFFGQGTRLTVV.

The rearrangement uses TRBV7-9 and TRBJ2-3; D ambiguous. Germline V gene sequence: CDR1 SEHNR, CDR2 FQNEAQ (reference sequence). V lost 1 base, J lost 9 bases, and 11 bases lay in between. The CDR3 totals 13 residues. The CDR3 DNA follows: TGTGCCAGCAGCTTAGGAGATTCGAGCACGCAGTATTTT. Its translation is CASSLGDSSTQYF.

This sequence joins TRBV30 and TRBJ2-5; TRBD1 aligns across 9 bases. The CDR3 loop spans 12 amino acids. V lost 5 bases and J lost 5; bases outside the gene matches: 3. Germline V lookup: CDR1 GTSNPN, CDR2 SVGIG (reference sequence). DNA for the CDR3: TGTGCCTGGGAGACAGGGGGGGAGACCCAGTACTTC. Its translation is CAWETGGETQYF.

This clone showed up just a few times. CDR3 nucleotides: TGTGCCAGCAGTTACCAAACAGGGGGTGACCACGAGCAGTACTTC. Amino acid sequence: CASSYQTGGDHEQYF. This chain links TRBV6-5 with TRBJ2-7; 8 bases are shared with TRBD1. Per the germline V gene, CDR1 is MNHEY and CDR2 is SVGAGI. CDR3 length: 15 amino acids. V lost 2 bases to trimming and J lost 5 bases; unmatched junction nucleotides: 8.

This clone has only one observation. The V and J genes are TRBV27 and TRBJ2-5, with TRBD1 matching over 8 bases. V shed 4 bases, J shed 5 bases, and the junction held 6 bases outside the gene matches. Germline V gene sequence: CDR1 MNHEY, CDR2 SMNVEV (reference sequence). The CDR3 is made up of 14 amino acids. As DNA, the CDR3 is TGTGCCAGCAGTTCAGGGGGCTGGCGGGAGACCCAGTACTTC. Protein: CASSSGGWRETQYF.

The table lists this clone with a few counts. The rearrangement uses TRBV19 and TRBJ2-3, with a weak D call TRBD2 (6 bases). Deletions cut 3 bases from V and 2 bases from J, with 15 bases between. This CDR3 contains 16 residues. The germline CDR1 and CDR2 sequences are LNHDA and SQIVND (reference sequence). Written as DNA, the CDR3 is TGTGCCAGTAGTATGTGGGGCCGGGGGTCCACAGATACGCAGTATTTT. It is translated as CASSMWGRGSTDTQYF.

The V and J genes are TRBV28 and TRBJ1-2, with 9 bases aligning to TRBD1. The germline V gene has CDR1 MDHEN and CDR2 SYDVKM. CDR3 length: 14 residues. V gave up 5 bases and J gave up 5 bases; unmatched junction bases: 6. This chain's CDR3 is CASSPGDRVYGYTF. The CDR3 nucleotides read TGTGCCAGCAGTCCAGGGGACAGGGTGTATGGCTACACCTTC.

The J gene is TRBJ2-3, the V gene TRBV5-4; 11 nucleotides line up with TRBD2. CDR1 is SGHNT and CDR2 is YYREEE in the germline V gene (reference sequence). The CDR3 extends over 16 amino acids. Trimming took 4 bases from V and 4 from J; bases not matched to a gene: 8. CDR3 nucleotides: TGTGCCAGCAGCGCCCTTAGCGGGGGGGCCGCAGATACGCAGTATTTT. Its translation: CASSALSGGAADTQYF. The full variable domain, rest sourced from reference TRBV5-4 and TRBJ2-3, is ETGVTQSPTHLIKTRGQQVTLRCSSQSGHNTVSWYQQALGQGPQFIFQYYREEENGRGNFPPRFSGLQFPNYSSELNVNALELDDSALYLCASSALSGGAADTQYFGPGTRLTVL.

The chain links TRBV19 to TRBJ1-5, with D uncertain. CDR1 is LNHDA and CDR2 is SQIVND in the germline V gene (reference sequence). The CDR3 spans 13 residues. The V gene lost 3 bases and the J gene lost 7 bases, with 10 bases spanning the gap. The CDR3 DNA reads as TGTGCCAGTAGTATCCAGGCAGACCAGCCCCAGCATTTT. Protein product: CASSIQADQPQHF.

J is TRBJ1-5 and V is TRBV10-3; no firm D call. Trimming took 8 bases from V and 9 from J, leaving 14 bases between them. Germline loops: CDR1 ENHRY, CDR2 SYGVKD. CDR3 length: 12 residues. In DNA, the CDR3 is TGTGCCATCGGCGACGGGAATGCGCCCCAGCATTTT. Protein product: CAIGDGNAPQHF.

Turning to this clone: A read error may produce the germline difference seen at one junction end. The V call is TRBV7-7, the J call TRBJ2-3; 7 positions match TRBD2. The CDR3 totals 16 residues. From germline, CDR1 is SSHAT and CDR2 FNYEAQ (reference sequence). CDR3 bases: TGTGCTAGCAGCTTCGGGACTAACCCTAGCACAGATACGCAGTATTTT. Translated, it gives CASSFGTNPSTDTQYF.

This chain links TRBV6-5 with TRBJ2-7; D is uncertain. With 0 bases removed from V and 3 bases from J, the gap between germline ends came to 9 bases. The CDR3 is 14 amino acids. Looked up from germline, CDR1 is MNHEY and CDR2 is SVGAGI. CDR3 coding DNA: TGTGCCAGCAGTTACTCGAACAGCCACTACGAGCAGTACTTC. It codes for CASSYSNSHYEQYF.

The chain joins TRBV28 to TRBJ2-6, with 10 bases fitting TRBD1. The CDR3 has 16 amino acids. The V gene end was trimmed by 3 bases and the J gene end by 2 bases; junction bases not matched to a gene: 1. Germline CDR1 and CDR2: MDHEN and SYDVKM. The CDR3 sequence: CASSLTGGAGANVLTF. In DNA, the CDR3 is TGTGCCAGCAGTTTGACAGGGGGCGCTGGGGCCAACGTCCTGACTTTC.

This clone was picked up a small number of times. The chain couples TRBV14 to TRBJ1-4; perhaps TRBD1 as D (5 bases). V gave up 3 bases and J gave up 8 bases, with 22 bases separating them. The CDR3 length is 17 residues. Germline V gene lookup returns CDR1 SGHDN and CDR2 FVKESK. The CDR3 loop is CASSQTRTTEGGEKLFF. Written as DNA, the CDR3 is TGTGCCAGCAGCCAGACCCGAACGACAGAGGGCGGCGAAAAACTGTTTTTT.

Notes on this clone: The same CDR3 arises from other DNA sequences in this sample as well. The chain uses TRBV28 and TRBJ1-2; 8 bases are a match to TRBD1. Looked up from germline, CDR1 is MDHEN and CDR2 is SYDVKM. Trimming took 6 bases from V and 4 from J; bases not matched to a gene: 4. The CDR3 contains 13 residues. In nucleotides, the CDR3 is TGTGCCAGCAGCTCCGGACAGGGCTATGGCTACACCTTC. Its protein product is CASSSGQGYGYTF.

This rearrangement joins TRBV11-1 to TRBJ2-5; 8 positions match TRBD1. The V and J ends lost 6 bases and 4 bases, in that order; junction bases with no gene match: 10. The CDR3 is made up of 15 amino acids. CDR1 SGHAT and CDR2 FQDESV come from the germline V gene (reference sequence). CDR3 bases: TGTGCCAGCAGTTCAGGGACAGGACCAAGAGAGACCCAGTACTTC. It is translated as CASSSGTGPRETQYF.

The J gene is TRBJ2-7, the V gene TRBV6-5; 8 bases are shared with TRBD2. V trimming: 5 bases; J trimming: 2 bases; junction bases outside the gene matches: 8. This CDR3 contains 15 residues. Germline CDR1 is MNHEY and CDR2 is SVGAGI. The CDR3 bases are TGTGCCAGCAGTCCTGGACTAGCTCCCACCTACGAGCAGTACTTC. Protein sequence: CASSPGLAPTYEQYF.

This clone was picked up a small number of times. This chain joins TRBV5-1 and TRBJ1-6; weak D call: TRBD1 (6 bases). This CDR3 is built from 16 residues. Germline V gives CDR1 SGHRS, CDR2 YFSETQ. Trimming left V 4 bases short and J 7 bases short, with 18 bases between. CDR3 bases: TGCGCCAGCAGCCTAGCCTCGTACAGGGAAAATTCACCCCTCCACTTT. This translates into CASSLASYRENSPLHF.

This clone was seen only a few times. The chain is built from TRBV5-1 and TRBJ2-3, with D maybe TRBD2 (5 bases). This CDR3 region has 17 residues. Trimming shortened V by 0 bases and J by 1 base, and 15 bases separated the two germline ends. CDR1 SGHRS and CDR2 YFSETQ come from the germline V gene. The CDR3, as DNA: TGCGCCAGCAGCTTGGGGGGAGCCCAGGTGGGCACAGATACGCAGTATTTT. Protein: CASSLGGAQVGTDTQYF.

This clone showed up just a few times. The chain has TRBV14 and TRBJ2-5; no clear D gene. With 4 bases removed from V and 4 bases from J, the gap between germline ends came to 16 bases. Germline CDR1 is SGHDN and CDR2 is FVKESK. This CDR3 spans 15 amino acids. CDR3 loop: CASSLSGDGRETQYF. Written as DNA, the CDR3 is TGTGCCAGCAGCCTTAGTGGGGATGGAAGAGAGACCCAGTACTTC. Full variable domain (rest looked up from reference TRBV14 and TRBJ2-5): EAGVTQFPSHSVIEKGQTVTLRCDPISGHDNLYWYRRVMGKEIKFLLHFVKESKQDESGMPNNRFLAERTGGTYSTLKVQPAELEDSGVYFCASSLSGDGRETQYFGPGTRLLVL.

This clone has only a few counts. V gene TRBV29-1 combines with J gene TRBJ1-2; 10 nucleotides line up with TRBD1. V lost 7 bases to trimming and J lost 2 bases; unmatched junction nucleotides: 4. CDR1 is SQVTM, CDR2 ANQGSEA, per germline. The CDR3 contains 13 residues. The CDR3 is CSARQGANYGYTF. Written as DNA, the CDR3 is TGCAGCGCCCGACAGGGGGCCAACTATGGCTACACCTTC.